Included here is one T cell receptor (beta chain) sequence, with context. The antigen is undetermined. The PCR was carried out with 60 Vbeta primers and 13 Jbeta primers. Data came from immunoSEQ multiplex PCR; TCRdb stores just in-frame clones and leaves some out. The sample has 100,000 to 150,000 clones. Looked up from germline, CDR1 is SEHNR and CDR2 is FQNEAQ (reference sequence). Trimming at V came to 4 bases and at J to 10 bases, leaving 12 bases not matched to a gene. This CDR3 region has 14 residues. This sample is part of a study of cytomegalovirus exposure and HLA in healthy donors. General study results and limits: Being productive about 87% or about 30% of the time was typical of most TCR beta V segments in an earlier analysis.

The chain carries TRBV7-9 and TRBJ1-1, with TRBD1 identical over 7 bases. The origin of this receptor is a man between 18 and 35 years old in good health and CMV-seronegative. Sequences were obtained from PBMCs. The CDR3 nucleotides are TGTGCCAGCAGCTGGAATACAGGGGTGGTCGGAGCTTTCTTT. Protein product: CASSWNTGVVGAFF.